The source of this T cell receptor (beta chain) is a study of a mutant IDH1 vaccine in newly diagnosed glioma. Overall study: In some groups vaccination began 4-6 weeks post-radiotherapy; others received it with temozolomide.

About this clone itself: Its cognate antigen is unknown.

CDR1 is MNHEY and CDR2 is SVGAGI in the germline V gene. This CDR3 is 14 amino acids long. The V gene lost 3 bases and the J gene lost 3 bases, with 6 bases spanning the gap. Indicated time point: week 23, last vaccination. A single vaccine dose contained 300 ug of mutant IDH1 20-mer peptide, and topical imiquimod was used with it. The data were produced by immunoSEQ multiplex PCR, yet TCRdb's version contains in-frame clones alone and is incomplete. Here the sample spans 50,000 to 60,000 clones, about four fifths being singletons. The TCR originated in a man aged 35-49 years with glioma. This chain links TRBV6-5 with TRBJ1-6, with D unclear. The sample here was PBMCs, taken from a glioma patient whose treatment included an IDH1 peptide vaccine. The CDR3 reads CASSYRGYNSPLHF. CDR3 bases: TGTGCCAGCAGTTATCGGGGCTATAATTCACCCCTCCACTTT.